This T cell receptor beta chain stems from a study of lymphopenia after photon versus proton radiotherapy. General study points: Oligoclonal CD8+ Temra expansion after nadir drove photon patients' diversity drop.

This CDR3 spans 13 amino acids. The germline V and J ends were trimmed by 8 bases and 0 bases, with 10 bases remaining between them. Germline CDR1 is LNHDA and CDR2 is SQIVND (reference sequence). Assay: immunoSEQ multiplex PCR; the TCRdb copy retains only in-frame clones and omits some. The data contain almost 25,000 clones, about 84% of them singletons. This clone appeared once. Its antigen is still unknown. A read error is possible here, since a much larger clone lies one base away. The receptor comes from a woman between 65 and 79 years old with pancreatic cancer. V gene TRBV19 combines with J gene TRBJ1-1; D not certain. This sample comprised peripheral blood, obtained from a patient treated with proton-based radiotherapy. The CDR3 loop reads CASAGPMNTEAFF. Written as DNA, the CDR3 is TGTGCCAGTGCCGGCCCCATGAACACTGAAGCTTTCTTT.